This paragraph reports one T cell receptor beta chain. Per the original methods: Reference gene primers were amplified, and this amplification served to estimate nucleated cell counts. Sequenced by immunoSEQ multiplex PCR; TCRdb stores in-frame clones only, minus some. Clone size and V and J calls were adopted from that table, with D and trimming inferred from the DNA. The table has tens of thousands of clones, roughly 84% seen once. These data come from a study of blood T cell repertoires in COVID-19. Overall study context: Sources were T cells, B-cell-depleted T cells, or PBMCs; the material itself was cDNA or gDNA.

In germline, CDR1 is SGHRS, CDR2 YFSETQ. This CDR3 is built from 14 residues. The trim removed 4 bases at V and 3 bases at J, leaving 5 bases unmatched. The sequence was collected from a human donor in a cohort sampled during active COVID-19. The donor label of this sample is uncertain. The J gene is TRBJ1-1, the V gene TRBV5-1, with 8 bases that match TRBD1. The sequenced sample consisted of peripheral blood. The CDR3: CASSAGGADTEAFF. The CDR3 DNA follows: TGCGCCAGCAGCGCAGGGGGCGCGGACACTGAAGCTTTCTTT.